These 2 T cell receptor beta chains share one sample of origin, sequenced in a study of early T cells in non-severe SARS-CoV-2 infection (dated by TCRdb to the early 2020s). Library preparation employed 5' RACE. The sequencing machine was a NextSeq 500. TCRdb reworked the public reads: Q25 trimming with fastp, MiXCR clone assembly, productive beta chains retained. Rows with a matching CDR3 protein are joined into one entry that keeps the most common DNA and genes. The sample includes roughly 50,000 distinct CDR3 sequences, with roughly 8% observed a single time. The ten largest clones represent over 9.5% of the sample. The sequences come from whole blood, collected at baseline. These receptors were obtained from an adult who was a healthcare worker with PCR-confirmed SARS-CoV-2 infection or an uninfected control (not recorded which).

The J gene is TRBJ2-7, the V gene TRBV6-2 or TRBV6-3; the D is unclear. This CDR3 has 14 amino acids. Trimming stripped 2 bases from V and 2 bases from J, with 10 bases between. Germline CDR1 is MNHEY and CDR2 is SVGEGT. The DNA for the CDR3 is TGTGCCAGCAGTTACATGGTATCTACCTACGAGCAGTACTTC. Its translation is CASSYMVSTYEQYF.

The chain couples TRBV7-2 to TRBJ2-3; 8 positions match TRBD1. J was trimmed by 1 base and V by 5 bases; bases with no gene match: 5. CDR3 length: 15 amino acids. Germline V CDR1 and CDR2: SGHTA, FQGNSA. The CDR3 DNA follows: TGTGCCAGCAGCATACCGACAGGGGGCACAGATACGCAGTATTTT. It specifies CASSIPTGGTDTQYF.